This T cell receptor beta chain was identified during a study of lymphopenia after photon versus proton radiotherapy. Some clones are missing from TCRdb's copy, which holds only in-frame ones; the method was immunoSEQ multiplex PCR. The sample records 55,000 to 70,000 clones, approximately 84% being singletons. Notes on the study in general: Under photons, naive T cells and diversity fell while effector/memory populations rose. Oligoclonal CD8+ Temra expansion after nadir drove photon patients' diversity drop. Survival link was tested only in deceased patients; proton benefit remains a possibility.

Details on this clone: Its matching antigen is unknown.

The CDR3 consists of 14 residues. Germline V CDR1 and CDR2: LNHDA, SQIVND (reference sequence). The V end was cut by 2 bases, the J end by 4 bases, with 9 bases between. The sequence derives from a man aged 40-49 years with gastric cancer. This chain joins TRBV19 and TRBJ1-3; a weak D match, TRBD1 (5 bases). Sequenced material: peripheral blood, taken from a patient treated with photon-based radiotherapy. The CDR3 here is CASSISSGGNTIYF. The CDR3 DNA reads TGTGCCAGTAGTATAAGTTCAGGGGGAAACACCATATATTTT.